This TCR beta chain came from a study of cytomegalovirus exposure and HLA in healthy donors. Study details: HLA-typed donors contributed about 85 million unique TCRs, which were held in an early data release.

The CDR3 is 15 amino acids. Germline V lookup: CDR1 SNHLY, CDR2 FYNNEI. V was trimmed by 6 bases and J by 2 bases, leaving 14 bases between them. The study's findings and limits: In the analysis, some V segments, TRBV6-2 and TRBV6-3 included, were excluded as indistinguishable.

This clone has a handful of counts. Its antigen is not known. With 60 Vbeta and 13 Jbeta primers, the PCR was carried out. Libraries were prepared by immunoSEQ multiplex PCR; TCRdb keeps only in-frame clonotypes and omits some of them. The sample lists roughly 67,000 clones, 60% to 80% occurring once. The chain employs TRBV2 and TRBJ1-5; TRBD1 might be the D (6 bases). Sequenced sample: PBMCs. The receptor comes from a man between 60 and 75 years old in good health and CMV-seropositive. CDR3 bases: TGTGCCAGCAGCACCGCAGGGGTGGGCAATCAGCCCCAGCATTTT. Its translation: CASSTAGVGNQPQHF.